Listed below are T cell receptor beta chains from one sample, sequenced in a study. TCRdb itself ran the 5' RACE reads through MiXCR, one entry per CDR3 protein. The sample lists around 50,000 distinct CDR3 sequences, around 26% occurring once. Specimen: tumor-infiltrating memory CD4+ T cells sorted from the breast tumor. These receptors were obtained from a female donor with breast cancer. Both conserved end residues are part of each CDR3. A D gene is named only where the DNA matches it firmly. Size values are once, few and many counts, or a class for expanded clones, and some rows have none.

D: .
size: .
J: TRBJ1-1
V: TRBV5-1
CDR3: CASGGVLGTEAFF
DNA: TGCGCCAGCGGCGGGGTACTGGGGACTGAAGCTTTCTTT

D: .
size: few
J: TRBJ1-6
V: TRBV11-3
CDR3: CASSSGRDSPLHF
DNA: TGTGCCAGCAGCTCAGGGAGGGATTCACCCCTCCACTTT

D: .
size: few
J: TRBJ2-3
V: TRBV5-6
CDR3: CASSPQTGVPQYF
DNA: TGTGCCAGCAGCCCCCAAACAGGAGTTCCGCAGTATTTT

D: .
size: .
J: TRBJ1-2
V: TRBV7-2
CDR3: CASSPVRVNYGYTF
DNA: TGTGCCAGCAGCCCCGTGCGGGTAAACTATGGCTACACCTTC

D: .
size: many
J: TRBJ1-1
V: TRBV5-1
CDR3: CASSLAGPNTEAFF
DNA: TGCGCCAGCAGCTTGGCCGGGCCGAACACTGAAGCTTTCTTT

D: TRBD2
size: .
J: TRBJ2-4
V: TRBV2
CDR3: CASRGGLAKNIQYF
DNA: TGTGCCAGCCGGGGGGGACTGGCCAAAAACATTCAGTACTTC

D: TRBD1
size: .
J: TRBJ1-6
V: TRBV5-1
CDR3: CASSPSDGQGGSPLHF
DNA: TGCGCCAGCAGCCCGAGTGATGGACAGGGGGGATCACCCCTCCACTTT

D: TRBD2
size: .
J: TRBJ2-7
V: TRBV28
CDR3: CASRLRGDYYEQYF
DNA: TGTGCCAGCCGCTTACGCGGGGACTACTACGAGCAGTACTTC

D: .
size: many
J: TRBJ2-5
V: TRBV5-1
CDR3: CASSRAMGETQYF
DNA: TGCGCCAGCAGCCGGGCCATGGGAGAGACCCAGTACTTC

D: .
size: few
J: TRBJ2-7
V: TRBV7-8
CDR3: CASSLLTSTVEQYF
DNA: TGTGCCAGCAGCTTACTTACCAGCACGGTCGAGCAGTACTTC

D: .
size: .
J: TRBJ2-7
V: TRBV6-2/TRBV6-3
CDR3: CASSSPNSYEQYF
DNA: TGTGCCAGCAGCTCCCCCAACTCCTACGAGCAGTACTTC

D: .
size: .
J: TRBJ2-2
V: TRBV5-1
CDR3: CASSLGNTNTGELFF
DNA: TGCGCCAGCAGCTTAGGTAACACCAACACCGGGGAGCTGTTTTTT

D: .
size: few
J: TRBJ1-2
V: TRBV7-2
CDR3: CASSFVRDGGYTF
DNA: TGTGCCAGCAGCTTTGTACGTGACGGTGGCTACACCTTC

D: .
size: .
J: TRBJ2-6
V: TRBV3-1
CDR3: CASSQRGGAGANVLTF
DNA: TGTGCCAGCAGCCAAAGAGGGGGGGCTGGGGCCAACGTCCTGACTTTC

D: TRBD2
size: .
J: TRBJ2-1
V: TRBV7-3
CDR3: CASSPGGTYDEQFF
DNA: TGTGCCAGCAGCCCCGGGGGGACCTACGATGAGCAGTTCTTC

D: .
size: few
J: TRBJ2-1
V: TRBV5-1
CDR3: CASRIGVGYNEQFF
DNA: TGCGCCAGCAGGATCGGGGTTGGGTACAATGAGCAGTTCTTC

D: .
size: few
J: TRBJ2-1
V: TRBV20-1
CDR3: CSAREPGLTNNEQFF
DNA: TGCAGTGCTAGAGAACCGGGACTCACCAACAATGAGCAGTTCTTC

D: TRBD1
size: .
J: TRBJ2-3
V: TRBV5-1
CDR3: CASSLPRTGEGDTQYF
DNA: TGCGCCAGCAGCTTGCCTCGGACAGGGGAAGGAGATACGCAGTATTTT

D: .
size: few
J: TRBJ1-6
V: TRBV5-1
CDR3: CASSLGDFYNSPLHF
DNA: TGCGCCAGCAGCTTGGGTGACTTTTATAATTCACCCCTCCACTTT

D: .
size: few
J: TRBJ2-3
V: TRBV7-3
CDR3: CASSLTNSRNTQYF
DNA: TGTGCCAGCAGCTTAACAAACTCTAGGAATACGCAGTATTTT

D: .
size: .
J: TRBJ2-5
V: TRBV10-3
CDR3: CAISESPGTQYF
DNA: TGTGCCATCAGTGAGTCGCCCGGGACCCAGTACTTC

D: .
size: .
J: TRBJ1-3
V: TRBV3-1
CDR3: CASSQRGENTIYF
DNA: TGTGCCAGCAGCCAACGGGGGGAAAACACCATATATTTT

D: TRBD1
size: .
J: TRBJ2-3
V: TRBV11-2
CDR3: CASSDLTGTATDTQYF
DNA: TGTGCCAGCAGCGATCTGACAGGGACGGCGACAGATACGCAGTATTTT

D: TRBD1
size: .
J: TRBJ1-4
V: TRBV7-6
CDR3: CASSRQGAAEKLFF
DNA: TGTGCCAGCAGTCGACAGGGGGCTGCTGAAAAACTGTTTTTT

D: TRBD2
size: .
J: TRBJ2-1
V: TRBV10-3
CDR3: CAIGATGGIGEQFF
DNA: TGTGCCATCGGAGCGACGGGGGGAATAGGTGAGCAGTTCTTC

D: TRBD1
size: few
J: TRBJ1-1
V: TRBV6-5
CDR3: CASASRDSLTEAFF
DNA: TGTGCCAGCGCCTCCCGGGACAGCCTCACTGAAGCTTTCTTT

D: .
size: few
J: TRBJ2-7
V: TRBV5-1
CDR3: CASSEQGHSDEQYF
DNA: TGCGCCAGCAGCGAACAGGGACATTCCGACGAGCAGTACTTC

D: .
size: .
J: TRBJ2-1
V: TRBV24-1
CDR3: CATSDPGSSNEQFF
DNA: TGTGCCACCAGTGATCCGGGATCTAGCAATGAGCAGTTCTTC

D: TRBD2
size: .
J: TRBJ2-3
V: TRBV5-1
CDR3: CASSRGGTWGTDMQYF
DNA: TGCGCCAGCAGCCGGGGAGGGACGTGGGGCACAGATATGCAGTATTTT

D: .
size: few
J: TRBJ1-1
V: TRBV5-1
CDR3: CASSLDRVTEAFF
DNA: TGCGCCAGCAGCTTGGACAGGGTCACTGAAGCTTTCTTT

D: TRBD1
size: few
J: TRBJ1-2
V: TRBV29-1
CDR3: CSVAPDRDVGYGYTF
DNA: TGCAGCGTGGCTCCGGACAGGGACGTAGGGTATGGCTACACCTTC

D: .
size: few
J: TRBJ2-4
V: TRBV6-1
CDR3: CASLQGSIQYF
DNA: TGTGCCAGCTTACAGGGAAGCATTCAGTACTTC

D: .
size: few
J: TRBJ2-7
V: TRBV20-1
CDR3: CSVRPSVLSEQYF
DNA: TGCAGTGTTAGACCCTCTGTTTTGTCCGAGCAGTACTTC

D: .
size: .
J: TRBJ1-1
V: TRBV15
CDR3: CATGSEARTEAFF
DNA: TGTGCCACCGGCAGTGAGGCGAGGACTGAAGCTTTCTTT

D: .
size: many
J: TRBJ2-4
V: TRBV6-2/TRBV6-3
CDR3: CASGSGNIQYF
DNA: TGTGCCAGCGGCTCGGGAAACATTCAGTACTTC

D: .
size: .
J: TRBJ2-7
V: TRBV30
CDR3: CAWRLVPREQYF
DNA: TGTGCCTGGAGATTAGTTCCCCGCGAGCAGTACTTC

D: .
size: few
J: TRBJ1-1
V: TRBV27
CDR3: CASSEVRWTEAFF
DNA: TGTGCCAGCAGCGAGGTAAGGTGGACTGAAGCTTTCTTT

D: .
size: few
J: TRBJ1-5
V: TRBV4-1
CDR3: CASSQLGTDIGNQPQHF
DNA: TGCGCCAGCAGCCAACTTGGGACCGATATCGGGAATCAGCCCCAGCATTTT

D: .
size: few
J: TRBJ2-1
V: TRBV24-1
CDR3: CATSRGSYNEQFF
DNA: TGTGCCACCTCAAGGGGCTCCTACAATGAGCAGTTCTTC

D: .
size: .
J: TRBJ2-7
V: TRBV6-6
CDR3: CASSRQSYEQYF
DNA: TGTGCCAGCAGCCGACAGTCCTACGAGCAGTACTTC

D: TRBD2
size: once
J: TRBJ2-2
V: TRBV28
CDR3: CASSLFFRTSGRVNTGELFF
DNA: TGTGCCAGCAGTCTCTTTTTTAGGACTAGCGGGAGGGTGAACACCGGGGAGCTGTTTTTT